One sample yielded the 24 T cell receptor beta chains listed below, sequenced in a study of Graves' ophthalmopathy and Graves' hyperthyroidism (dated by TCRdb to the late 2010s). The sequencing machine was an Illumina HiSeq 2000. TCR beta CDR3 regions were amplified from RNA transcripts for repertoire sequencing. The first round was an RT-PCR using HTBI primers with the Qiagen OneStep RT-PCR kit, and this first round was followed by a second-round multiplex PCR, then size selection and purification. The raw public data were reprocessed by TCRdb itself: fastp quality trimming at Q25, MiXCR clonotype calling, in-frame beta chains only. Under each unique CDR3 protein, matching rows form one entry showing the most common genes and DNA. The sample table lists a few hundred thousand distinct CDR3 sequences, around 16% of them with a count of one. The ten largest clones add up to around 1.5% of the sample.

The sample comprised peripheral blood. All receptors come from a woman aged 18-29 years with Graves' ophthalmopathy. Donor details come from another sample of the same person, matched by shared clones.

DNA for the CDR3: TGTGCCAGCAGGCATTTCACAGGGGGACACGGGGAGCTGTTTTTT. Translated, it gives CASRHFTGGHGELFF. The rearrangement joins TRBV6-1 to TRBJ2-2; 8 bases line up with TRBD1. The V segment lost 6 bases and the J segment 7 bases; nucleotides outside the gene matches: 10. The CDR3 has 15 amino acids. Germline values: CDR1 MNHNS, CDR2 SASEGT.

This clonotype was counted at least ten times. CDR3 in amino acids: CASSPSGGLSYEQYF. As DNA, the CDR3 is TGTGCCAGCAGCCCGTCGGGGGGACTGAGCTACGAGCAGTACTTC. The genes are TRBV7-3 and TRBJ2-7; 7 nucleotides agree with TRBD2. The CDR3 length is 15 residues. Germline lookup yields CDR1 SGHTA and CDR2 FQGTGA. V was clipped by 5 bases and J by 3 bases; unmatched bases: 10.

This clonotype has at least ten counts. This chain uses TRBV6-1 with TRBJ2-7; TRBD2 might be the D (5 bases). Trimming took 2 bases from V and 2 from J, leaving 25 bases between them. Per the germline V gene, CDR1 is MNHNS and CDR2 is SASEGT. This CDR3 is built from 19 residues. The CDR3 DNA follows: TGTGCCAGCAGTGAAAACGGGGTCACCATCAATTCCTTCACCTACGAGCAGTACTTC. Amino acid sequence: CASSENGVTINSFTYEQYF.

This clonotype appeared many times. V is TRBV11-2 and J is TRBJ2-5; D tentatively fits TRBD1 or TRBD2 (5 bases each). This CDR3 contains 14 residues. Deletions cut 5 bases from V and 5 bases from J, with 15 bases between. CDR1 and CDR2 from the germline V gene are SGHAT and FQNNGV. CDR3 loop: CASSVGPPEETQYF. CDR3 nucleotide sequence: TGTGCCAGCAGCGTGGGACCTCCTGAGGAGACCCAGTACTTC. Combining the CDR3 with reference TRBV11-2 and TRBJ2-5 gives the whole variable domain EAGVAQSPRYKIIEKRQSVAFWCNPISGHATLYWYQQILGQGPKLLIQFQNNGVVDDSQLPKDRFSAERLKGVDSTLKIQPAKLEDSAVYLCASSVGPPEETQYFGPGTRLLVL.

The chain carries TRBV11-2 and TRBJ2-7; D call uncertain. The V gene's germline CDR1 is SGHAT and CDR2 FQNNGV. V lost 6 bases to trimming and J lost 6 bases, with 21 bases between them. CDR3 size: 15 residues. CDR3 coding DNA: TGTGCCAGCAGGCCTACTCCGGGTCCCCGGCGCGAGCAGTACTTC. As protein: CASRPTPGPRREQYF.

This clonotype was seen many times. CDR3 bases: TGCAGTGCTCCGGGAGGGAGGTTGGAGACCCAGTACTTC. It translates to CSAPGGRLETQYF. The J gene is TRBJ2-5, the V gene TRBV20-1; 8 bases map to TRBD2. This CDR3 is 13 amino acids long. Germline V CDR1 and CDR2: DFQATT, SNEGSKA (reference sequence). Trimming removed 5 bases from V and 5 bases from J; junction bases left unmatched: 7.

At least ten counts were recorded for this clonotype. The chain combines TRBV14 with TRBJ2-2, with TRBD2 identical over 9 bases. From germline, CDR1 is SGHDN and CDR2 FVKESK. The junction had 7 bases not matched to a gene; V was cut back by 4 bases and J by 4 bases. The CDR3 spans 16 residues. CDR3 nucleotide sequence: TGTGCCAGCAGCCGATTGACTAGCGGCCCCACCGGGGAGCTGTTTTTT. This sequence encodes CASSRLTSGPTGELFF.

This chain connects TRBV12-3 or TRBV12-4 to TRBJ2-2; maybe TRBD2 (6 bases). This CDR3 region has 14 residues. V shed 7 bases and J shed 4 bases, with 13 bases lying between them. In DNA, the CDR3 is TGTGCCAGCAAGAGGGGACTTGGCACCGGGGAGCTGTTTTTT. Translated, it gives CASKRGLGTGELFF.

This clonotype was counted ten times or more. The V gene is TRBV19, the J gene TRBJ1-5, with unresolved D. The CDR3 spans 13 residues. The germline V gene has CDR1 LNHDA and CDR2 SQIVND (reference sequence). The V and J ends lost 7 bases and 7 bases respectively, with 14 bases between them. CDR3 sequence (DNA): TGTGCCAGTACCCGAGACAACGGGCAGCCCCAGCATTTT. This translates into CASTRDNGQPQHF.

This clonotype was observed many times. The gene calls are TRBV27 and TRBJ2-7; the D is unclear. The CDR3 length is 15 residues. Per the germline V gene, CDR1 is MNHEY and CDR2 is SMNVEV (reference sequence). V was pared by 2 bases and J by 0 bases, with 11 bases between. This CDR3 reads CASSLKVAASYEQYF. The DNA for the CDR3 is TGTGCCAGCAGTTTAAAGGTAGCCGCCTCCTACGAGCAGTACTTC.

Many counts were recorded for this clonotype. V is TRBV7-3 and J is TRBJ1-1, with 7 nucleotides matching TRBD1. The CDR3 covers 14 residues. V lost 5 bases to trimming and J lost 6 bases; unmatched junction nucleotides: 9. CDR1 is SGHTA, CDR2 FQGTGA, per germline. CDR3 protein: CASSRDRVPPEAFF. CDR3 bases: TGTGCCAGCAGCCGAGACAGGGTCCCACCTGAAGCTTTCTTT.

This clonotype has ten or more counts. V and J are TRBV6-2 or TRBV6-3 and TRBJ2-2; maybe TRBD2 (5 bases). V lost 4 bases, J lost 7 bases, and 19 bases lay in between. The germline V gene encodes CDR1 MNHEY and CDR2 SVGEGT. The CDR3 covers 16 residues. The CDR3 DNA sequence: TGTGCCAGCAGTTCCTCCCGGACTCCCGGAGGCGGGGAGCTGTTTTTT. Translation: CASSSSRTPGGGELFF.

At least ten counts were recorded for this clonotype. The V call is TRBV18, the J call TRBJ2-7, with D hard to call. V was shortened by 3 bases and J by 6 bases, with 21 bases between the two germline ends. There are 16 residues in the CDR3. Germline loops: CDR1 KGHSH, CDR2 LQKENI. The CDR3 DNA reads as TGTGCCAGCTCACCGCTCCGAACTGATATTAAAGCCGAGCAGTACTTC. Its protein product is CASSPLRTDIKAEQYF. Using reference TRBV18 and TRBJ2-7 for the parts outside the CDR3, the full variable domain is NAGVMQNPRHLVRRRGQEARLRCSPMKGHSHVYWYRQLPEEGLKFMVYLQKENIIDESGMPKERFSAEFPKEGPSILRIQQVVRGDSAAYFCASSPLRTDIKAEQYFGPGTRLTVT.

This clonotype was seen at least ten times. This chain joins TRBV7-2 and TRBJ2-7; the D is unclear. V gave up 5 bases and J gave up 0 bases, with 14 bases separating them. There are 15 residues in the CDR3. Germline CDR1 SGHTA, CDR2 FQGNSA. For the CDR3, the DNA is TGTGCCAGCAGCCCCTCAGGCTTGATCTCCTACGAGCAGTACTTC. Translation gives CASSPSGLISYEQYF.

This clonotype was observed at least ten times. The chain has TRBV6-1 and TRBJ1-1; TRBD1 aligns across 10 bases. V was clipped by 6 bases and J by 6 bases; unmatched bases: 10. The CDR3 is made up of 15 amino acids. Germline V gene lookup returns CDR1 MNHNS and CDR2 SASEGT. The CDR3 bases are TGTGCCAGCAGCCTAATTGACAGGGGGCTTGCTGAAGCTTTCTTT. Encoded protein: CASSLIDRGLAEAFF.

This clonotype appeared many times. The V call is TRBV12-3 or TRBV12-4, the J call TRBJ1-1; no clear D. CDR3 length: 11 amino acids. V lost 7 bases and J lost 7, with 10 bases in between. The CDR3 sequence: CASITLNEAFF. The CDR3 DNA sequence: TGTGCCAGCATTACGTTAAATGAAGCTTTCTTT.

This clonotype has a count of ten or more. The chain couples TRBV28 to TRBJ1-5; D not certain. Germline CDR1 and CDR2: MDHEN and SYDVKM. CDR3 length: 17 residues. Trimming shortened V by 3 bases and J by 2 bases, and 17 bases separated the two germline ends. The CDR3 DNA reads TGTGCCAGCAGTTTGTCGAGAATGGGCGTCCGCAATCAGCCCCAGCATTTT. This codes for CASSLSRMGVRNQPQHF.

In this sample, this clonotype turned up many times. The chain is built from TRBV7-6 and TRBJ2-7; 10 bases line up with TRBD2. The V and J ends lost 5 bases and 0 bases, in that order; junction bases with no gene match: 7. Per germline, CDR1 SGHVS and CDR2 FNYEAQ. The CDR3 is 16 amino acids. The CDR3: CASSPRVAGGSYEQYF. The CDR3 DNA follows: TGTGCCAGCAGCCCAAGGGTAGCGGGGGGCTCCTACGAGCAGTACTTC. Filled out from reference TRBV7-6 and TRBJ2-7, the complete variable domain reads GAGVSQSPRYKVTKRGQDVALRCDPISGHVSLYWYRQALGQGPEFLTYFNYEAQQDKSGLPNDRFSAERPEGSISTLTIQRTEQRDSAMYRCASSPRVAGGSYEQYFGPGTRLTVT.

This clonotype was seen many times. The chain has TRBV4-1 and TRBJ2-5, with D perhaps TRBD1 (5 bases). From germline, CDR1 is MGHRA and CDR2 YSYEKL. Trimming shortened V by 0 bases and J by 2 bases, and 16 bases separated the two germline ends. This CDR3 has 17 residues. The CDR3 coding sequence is TGCGCCAGCAGCCAAGACGAAACAGGTACCCTACAAGAGACCCAGTACTTC. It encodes CASSQDETGTLQETQYF.

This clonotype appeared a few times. The CDR3 is CASSFGKGTQYF. The CDR3 bases are TGTGCCAGCAGCTTCGGGAAGGGGACCCAGTACTTC. This chain connects TRBV11-3 to TRBJ2-5; possibly TRBD2 for D (5 bases). This CDR3 spans 12 amino acids. The ends were cut back, 3 bases at V and 7 bases at J, with 9 bases in the middle. CDR1 SGHNT and CDR2 YENEEA come from the germline V gene. The full variable domain, its missing parts supplied by reference TRBV11-3 and TRBJ2-5, is EAGVVQSPRYKIIEKKQPVAFWCNPISGHNTLYWYLQNLGQGPELLIRYENEEAVDDSQLPKDRFSAERLKGVDSTLKIQPAELGDSAVYLCASSFGKGTQYFGPGTRLLVL.

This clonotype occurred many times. The DNA of the CDR3 is TGTGCCAGCAGTTACTCAGGGGTCCGCCAAGAGACCCAGTACTTC. Its protein is CASSYSGVRQETQYF. J is TRBJ2-5 and V is TRBV6-2 or TRBV6-3, with D maybe TRBD1 (5 bases). The CDR3 length is 15 residues. CDR1 and CDR2 (germline): MNHEY, SVGEGT. V gave up 0 bases and J gave up 1 base, with 9 bases separating them.

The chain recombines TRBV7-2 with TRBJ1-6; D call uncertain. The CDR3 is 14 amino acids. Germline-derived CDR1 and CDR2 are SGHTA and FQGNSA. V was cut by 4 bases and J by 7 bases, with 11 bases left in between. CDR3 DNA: TGTGCCAGCAGCTCACAAGCTAAGAATTCACCCCTCCACTTT. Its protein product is CASSSQAKNSPLHF.

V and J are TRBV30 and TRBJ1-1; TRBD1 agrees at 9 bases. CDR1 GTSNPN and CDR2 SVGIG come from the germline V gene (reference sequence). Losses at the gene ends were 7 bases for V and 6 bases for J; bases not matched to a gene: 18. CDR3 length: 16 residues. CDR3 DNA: TGTGCCTCACAACAGGGGGCCTTAGGACCTTCCGCTGAAGCTTTCTTT. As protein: CASQQGALGPSAEAFF.

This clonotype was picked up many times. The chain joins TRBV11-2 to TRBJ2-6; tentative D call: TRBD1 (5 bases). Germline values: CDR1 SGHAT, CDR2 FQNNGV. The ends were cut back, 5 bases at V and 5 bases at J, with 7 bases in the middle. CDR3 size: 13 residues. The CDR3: CASSAGRANVLTF. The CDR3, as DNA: TGTGCCAGCAGCGCAGGGAGGGCCAACGTCCTGACTTTC.